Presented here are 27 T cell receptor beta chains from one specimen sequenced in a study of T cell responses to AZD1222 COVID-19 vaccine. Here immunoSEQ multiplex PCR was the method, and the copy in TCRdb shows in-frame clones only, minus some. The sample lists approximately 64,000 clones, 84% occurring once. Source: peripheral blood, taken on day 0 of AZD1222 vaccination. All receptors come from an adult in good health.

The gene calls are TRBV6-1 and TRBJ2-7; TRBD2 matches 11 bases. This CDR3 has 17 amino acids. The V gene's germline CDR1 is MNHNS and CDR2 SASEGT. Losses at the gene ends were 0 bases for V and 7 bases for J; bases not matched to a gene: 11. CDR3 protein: CASSEARLAGGSREQYF. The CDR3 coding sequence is TGTGCCAGCAGTGAAGCTCGGCTAGCGGGGGGCTCCCGGGAGCAGTACTTC.

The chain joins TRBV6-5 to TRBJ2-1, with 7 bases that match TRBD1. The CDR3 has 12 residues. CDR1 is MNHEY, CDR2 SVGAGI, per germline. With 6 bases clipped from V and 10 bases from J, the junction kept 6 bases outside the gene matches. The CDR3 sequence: CASRLRDSEQFF. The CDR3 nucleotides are TGTGCCAGCAGGCTCCGGGACAGCGAGCAGTTCTTC.

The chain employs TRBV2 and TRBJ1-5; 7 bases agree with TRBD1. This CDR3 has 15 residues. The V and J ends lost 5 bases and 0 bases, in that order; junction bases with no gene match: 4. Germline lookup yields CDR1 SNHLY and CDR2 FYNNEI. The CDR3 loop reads CASSPGTVSNQPQHF. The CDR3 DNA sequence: TGTGCCAGCAGTCCGGGGACAGTTAGCAATCAGCCCCAGCATTTT.

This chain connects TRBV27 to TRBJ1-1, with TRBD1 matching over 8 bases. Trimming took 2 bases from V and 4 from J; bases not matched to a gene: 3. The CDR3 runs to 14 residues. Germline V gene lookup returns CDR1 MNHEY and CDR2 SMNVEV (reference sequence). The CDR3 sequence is CASSLQGAATEAFF. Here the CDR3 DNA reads TGTGCCAGCAGTTTACAGGGGGCTGCCACTGAAGCTTTCTTT.

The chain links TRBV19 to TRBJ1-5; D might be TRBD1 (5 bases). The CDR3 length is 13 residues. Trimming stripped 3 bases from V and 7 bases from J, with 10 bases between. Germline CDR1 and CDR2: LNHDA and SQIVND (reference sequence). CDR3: CASSIKGFQPQHF. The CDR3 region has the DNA TGTGCCAGTAGTATTAAGGGGTTCCAGCCCCAGCATTTT. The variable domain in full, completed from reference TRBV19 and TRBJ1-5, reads DGGITQSPKYLFRKEGQNVTLSCEQNLNHDAMYWYRQDPGQGLRLIYYSQIVNDFQKGDIAEGYSVSREKKESFPLTVTSAQKNPTAFYLCASSIKGFQPQHFGDGTRLSIL.

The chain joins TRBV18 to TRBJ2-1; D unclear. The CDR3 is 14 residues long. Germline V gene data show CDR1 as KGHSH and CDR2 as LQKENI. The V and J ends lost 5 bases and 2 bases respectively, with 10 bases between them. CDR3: CASSANPAYNEQFF. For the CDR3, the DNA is TGTGCCAGCTCAGCCAACCCCGCCTACAATGAGCAGTTCTTC.

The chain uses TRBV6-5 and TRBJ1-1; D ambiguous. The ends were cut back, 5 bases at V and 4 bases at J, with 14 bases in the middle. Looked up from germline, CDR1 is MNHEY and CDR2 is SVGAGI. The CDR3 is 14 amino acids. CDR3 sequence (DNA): TGTGCCAGCAGTAAGAACAGAGCTTTCACTGAAGCTTTCTTT. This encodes CASSKNRAFTEAFF.

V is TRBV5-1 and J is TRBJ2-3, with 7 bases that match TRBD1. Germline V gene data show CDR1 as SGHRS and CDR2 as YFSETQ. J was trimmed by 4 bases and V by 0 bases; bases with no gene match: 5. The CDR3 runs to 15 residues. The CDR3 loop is CASSLAVTGSDTQYF. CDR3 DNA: TGCGCCAGCAGCTTGGCTGTGACAGGGTCAGATACGCAGTATTTT.

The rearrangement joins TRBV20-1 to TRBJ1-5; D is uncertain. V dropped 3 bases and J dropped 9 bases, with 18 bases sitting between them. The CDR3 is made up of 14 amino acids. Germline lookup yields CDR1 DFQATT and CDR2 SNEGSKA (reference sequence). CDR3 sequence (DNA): TGCAGTGCTAGTCGGCAGGAAACAGTTTTGCCCCAGCATTTT. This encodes CSASRQETVLPQHF.

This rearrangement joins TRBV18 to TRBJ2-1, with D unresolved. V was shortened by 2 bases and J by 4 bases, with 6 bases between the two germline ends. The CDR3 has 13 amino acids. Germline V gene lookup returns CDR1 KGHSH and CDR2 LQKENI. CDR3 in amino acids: CASSPGSYNEQFF. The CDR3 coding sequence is TGTGCCAGCTCACCAGGCAGTTACAATGAGCAGTTCTTC.

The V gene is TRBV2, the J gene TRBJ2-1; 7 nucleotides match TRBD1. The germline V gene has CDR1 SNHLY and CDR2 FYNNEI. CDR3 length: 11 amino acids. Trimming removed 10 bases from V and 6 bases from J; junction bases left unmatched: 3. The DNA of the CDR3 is TGTGCCAACACAGGGGTCAATGAGCAGTTCTTC. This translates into CANTGVNEQFF.

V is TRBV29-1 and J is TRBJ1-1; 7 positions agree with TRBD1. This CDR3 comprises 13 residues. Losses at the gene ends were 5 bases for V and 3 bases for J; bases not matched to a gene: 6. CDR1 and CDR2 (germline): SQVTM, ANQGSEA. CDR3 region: CSVRDSYDTEAFF. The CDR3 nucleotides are TGCAGCGTTCGGGACAGCTACGACACTGAAGCTTTCTTT.

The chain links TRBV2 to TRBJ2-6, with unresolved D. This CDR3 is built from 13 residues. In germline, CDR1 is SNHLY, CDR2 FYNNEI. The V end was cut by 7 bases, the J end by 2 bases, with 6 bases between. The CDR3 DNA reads TGTGCCAGCACGGGCACTGGGGCCAACGTCCTGACTTTC. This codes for CASTGTGANVLTF.

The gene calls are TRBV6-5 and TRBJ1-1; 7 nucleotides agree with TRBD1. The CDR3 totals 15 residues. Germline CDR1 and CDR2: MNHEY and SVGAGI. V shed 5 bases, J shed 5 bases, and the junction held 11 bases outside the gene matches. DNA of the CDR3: TGTGCCAGCAGTCCACGGACAGGTTTGGGGACTGAAGCTTTCTTT. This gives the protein CASSPRTGLGTEAFF.

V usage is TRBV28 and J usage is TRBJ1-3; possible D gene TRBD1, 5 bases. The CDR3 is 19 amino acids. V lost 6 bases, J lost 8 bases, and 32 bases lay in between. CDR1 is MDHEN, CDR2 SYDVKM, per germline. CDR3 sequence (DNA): TGTGCCAGCAGACCGGGGGGAAGGGCCGGGACGGCGAAACGGGACACCATATATTTT. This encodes CASRPGGRAGTAKRDTIYF.

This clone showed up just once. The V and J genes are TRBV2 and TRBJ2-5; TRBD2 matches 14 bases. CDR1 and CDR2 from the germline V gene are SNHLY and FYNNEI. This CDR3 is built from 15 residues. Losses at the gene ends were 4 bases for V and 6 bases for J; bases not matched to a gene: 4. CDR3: CASSATSGGAKTQYF. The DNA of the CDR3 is TGTGCCAGCAGTGCGACTAGCGGGGGGGCAAAGACCCAGTACTTC.

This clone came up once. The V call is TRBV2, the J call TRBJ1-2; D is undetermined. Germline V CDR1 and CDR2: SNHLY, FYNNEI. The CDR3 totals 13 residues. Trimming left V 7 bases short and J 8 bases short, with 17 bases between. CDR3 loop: CASKYYSSIGYTF. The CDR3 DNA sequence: TGTGCCAGCAAGTATTACAGTTCTATCGGCTACACCTTC.

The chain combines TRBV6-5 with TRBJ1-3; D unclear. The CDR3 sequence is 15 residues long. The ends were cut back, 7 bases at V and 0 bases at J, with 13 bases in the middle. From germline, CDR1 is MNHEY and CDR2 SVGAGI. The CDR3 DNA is TGTGCCAGCACTGGTCTAGGGAGCTCTGGAAACACCATATATTTT. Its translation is CASTGLGSSGNTIYF.

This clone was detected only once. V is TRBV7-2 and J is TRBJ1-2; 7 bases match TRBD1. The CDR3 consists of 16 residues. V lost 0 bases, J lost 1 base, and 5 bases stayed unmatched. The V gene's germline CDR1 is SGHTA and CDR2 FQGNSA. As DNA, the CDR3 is TGTGCCAGCAGCTTAGCCGCAGGGGGGATTAACTATGGCTACACCTTC. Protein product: CASSLAAGGINYGYTF.

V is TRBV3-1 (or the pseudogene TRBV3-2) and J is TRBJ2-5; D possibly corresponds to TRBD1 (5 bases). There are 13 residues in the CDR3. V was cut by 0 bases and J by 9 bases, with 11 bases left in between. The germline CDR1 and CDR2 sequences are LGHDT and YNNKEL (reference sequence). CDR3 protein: CASSQDLLGAQYF. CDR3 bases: TGTGCCAGCAGCCAAGATCTGTTAGGGGCCCAGTACTTC.

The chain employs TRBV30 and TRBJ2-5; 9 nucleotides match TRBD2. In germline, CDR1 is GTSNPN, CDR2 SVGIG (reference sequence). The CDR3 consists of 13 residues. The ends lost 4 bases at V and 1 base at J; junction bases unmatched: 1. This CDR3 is CAWMGLAQETQYF. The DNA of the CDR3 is TGTGCCTGGATGGGACTAGCCCAAGAGACCCAGTACTTC.

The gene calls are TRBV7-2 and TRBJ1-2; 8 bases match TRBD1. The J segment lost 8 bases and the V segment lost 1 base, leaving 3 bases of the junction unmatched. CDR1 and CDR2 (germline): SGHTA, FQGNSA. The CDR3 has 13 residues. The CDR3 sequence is CASSLEGTGGYTF. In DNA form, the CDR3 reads TGTGCCAGCAGCTTAGAAGGGACAGGAGGCTACACCTTC.

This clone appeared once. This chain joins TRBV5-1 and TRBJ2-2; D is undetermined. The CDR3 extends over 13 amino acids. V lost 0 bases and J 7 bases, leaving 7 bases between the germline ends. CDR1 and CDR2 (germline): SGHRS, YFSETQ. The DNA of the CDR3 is TGCGCCAGCAGCTTGGTACTCGACGGGGAGCTGTTTTTT. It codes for CASSLVLDGELFF.

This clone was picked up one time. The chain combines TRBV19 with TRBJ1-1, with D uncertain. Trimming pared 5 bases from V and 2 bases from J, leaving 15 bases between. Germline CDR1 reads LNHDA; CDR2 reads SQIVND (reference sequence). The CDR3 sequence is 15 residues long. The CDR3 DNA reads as TGTGCCAGTAGTCCCGGATTCGCCTTCAACACTGAAGCTTTCTTT. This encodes CASSPGFAFNTEAFF.

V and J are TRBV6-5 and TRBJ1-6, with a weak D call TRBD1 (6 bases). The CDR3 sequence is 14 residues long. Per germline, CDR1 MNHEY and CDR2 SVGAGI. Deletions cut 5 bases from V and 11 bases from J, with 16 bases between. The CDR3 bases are TGTGCCAGCAGTATCACTAGACAGGAAACACCCCTCCACTTT. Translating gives CASSITRQETPLHF.

The CDR3 is CASSFPGVRETQYF. The CDR3 DNA follows: TGTGCCAGCAGTTTTCCGGGGGTTCGGGAGACCCAGTACTTC. V is TRBV7-2 and J is TRBJ2-5; possibly TRBD2 for D (6 bases). Trimming cost V 6 bases and J 5 bases, with 16 bases left between them. The CDR3 sequence is 14 residues long. The V gene's germline CDR1 is SGHTA and CDR2 FQGNSA.

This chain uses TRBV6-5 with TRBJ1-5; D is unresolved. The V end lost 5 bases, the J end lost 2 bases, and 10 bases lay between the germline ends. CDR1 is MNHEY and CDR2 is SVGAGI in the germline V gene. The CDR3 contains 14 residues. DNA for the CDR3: TGTGCCAGCAGTCCACTGCGGGGCAATCAGCCCCAGCATTTT. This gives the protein CASSPLRGNQPQHF.